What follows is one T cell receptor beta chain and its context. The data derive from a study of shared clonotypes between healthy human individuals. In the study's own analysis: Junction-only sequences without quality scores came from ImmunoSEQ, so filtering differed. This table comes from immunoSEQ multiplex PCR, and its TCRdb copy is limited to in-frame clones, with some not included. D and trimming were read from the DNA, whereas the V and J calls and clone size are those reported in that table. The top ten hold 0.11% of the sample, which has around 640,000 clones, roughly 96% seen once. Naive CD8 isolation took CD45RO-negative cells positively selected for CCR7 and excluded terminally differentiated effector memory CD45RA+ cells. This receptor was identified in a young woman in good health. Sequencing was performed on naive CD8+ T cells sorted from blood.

CDR3 in DNA: TGTGCCACCAGCGAGGGAGCGGGATTGTCCCACGAGCAGTACTTC. It specifies CATSEGAGLSHEQYF. The chain links TRBV15 to TRBJ2-7; 7 bases match TRBD2. The junction had 12 bases not matched to a gene; V was cut back by 5 bases and J by 5 bases. This CDR3 contains 15 residues. Per the germline V gene, CDR1 is LNHNV and CDR2 is YYDKDF (reference sequence).